This T cell receptor (beta chain) was retrieved from a study of T-cell reconstitution after alpha-beta-depleted transplantation in children. Study findings and constraints: At the one-year point after transplant, T-cell counts and TCRbeta diversity were found to come mostly from T cells that had been newly produced. Diversity of TCRbeta at day 60 was high in some patients, arising from surviving recipient T cells and thymic progenitors.

On this clonotype: Its antigen is not identified.

The TCRbeta library was prepared with unique molecular identifiers. TCRdb re-analysed the PCR reads in MiXCR, keeping a single row per CDR3 protein. This sample has a few hundred thousand distinct CDR3 sequences, with over 40% found just once. Between the trimmed V and J ends, which lost 1 base and 7 bases, there was a span of 17 bases. The CDR3 has 15 residues. Germline V gene lookup returns CDR1 LGHDT and CDR2 YNNKEL (reference sequence). This sequence joins TRBV3-1 and TRBJ2-7; TRBD1 might be the D (6 bases). This receptor was taken from a girl between 2 and 10 years old with aplastic anemia, due to receive a stem cell transplant. The sequencing here drew on PBMCs, taken before TCRalphabeta/CD19-depleted stem cell transplant. Here the CDR3 DNA reads TGTGCCAGCAGCCAAGTGACACGGGGACATGTTGAGCAGTACTTC. Protein product: CASSQVTRGHVEQYF.